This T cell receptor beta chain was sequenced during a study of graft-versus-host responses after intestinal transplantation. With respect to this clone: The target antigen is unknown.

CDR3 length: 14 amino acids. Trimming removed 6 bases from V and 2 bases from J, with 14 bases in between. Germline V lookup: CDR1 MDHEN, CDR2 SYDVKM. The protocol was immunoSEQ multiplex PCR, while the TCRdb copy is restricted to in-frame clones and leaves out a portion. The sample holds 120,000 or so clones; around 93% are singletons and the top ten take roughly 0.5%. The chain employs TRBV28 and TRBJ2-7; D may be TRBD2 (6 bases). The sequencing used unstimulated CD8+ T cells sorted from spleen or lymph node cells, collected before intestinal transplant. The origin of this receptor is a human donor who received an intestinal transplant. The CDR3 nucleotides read TGTGCCAGCAGCCCGGGACTCGGACCCTACGAGCAGTACTTC. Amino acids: CASSPGLGPYEQYF.